This paragraph covers one T cell receptor beta chain sequence. The antigen is undetermined. V lost 4 bases to trimming and J lost 4 bases; unmatched junction nucleotides: 6. The V gene's germline CDR1 is LGHNA and CDR2 YSLEER. This CDR3 is 16 amino acids long. TCRB transcripts that were expressed got sequenced, as all of the isolated RNA had been reverse transcribed. Assay: immunoSEQ multiplex PCR; the TCRdb copy retains only in-frame clones and omits some. The table shows 400,000 to 500,000 clones, with roughly 14% occurring only once. This record comes from a study of beta chain features in type 1 diabetes. Study results and limitations: Diminished insertions and augmented deletions at VDJ junctions characterized type 1 diabetes patients. PCR might pick shorter templates more often, in the same way for patients and controls. Relative to healthy donors, patients appeared to have naive, central memory and Treg TCRB repertoires that were more similar. Moderately but significantly shorter TCRB CDR3s were found in Type 1 diabetes patients in all four CD4+ subsets.

The receptor was isolated from a man aged 25-45 years in good health. The sequencing input was naive CD4+ T cells from blood. V usage is TRBV4-3 and J usage is TRBJ2-3, with TRBD2 matching 12 bases. CDR3 loop: CASSRTLAGGADTQYF. CDR3 coding DNA: TGCGCCAGCAGCCGGACACTAGCGGGGGGTGCAGATACGCAGTATTTT.